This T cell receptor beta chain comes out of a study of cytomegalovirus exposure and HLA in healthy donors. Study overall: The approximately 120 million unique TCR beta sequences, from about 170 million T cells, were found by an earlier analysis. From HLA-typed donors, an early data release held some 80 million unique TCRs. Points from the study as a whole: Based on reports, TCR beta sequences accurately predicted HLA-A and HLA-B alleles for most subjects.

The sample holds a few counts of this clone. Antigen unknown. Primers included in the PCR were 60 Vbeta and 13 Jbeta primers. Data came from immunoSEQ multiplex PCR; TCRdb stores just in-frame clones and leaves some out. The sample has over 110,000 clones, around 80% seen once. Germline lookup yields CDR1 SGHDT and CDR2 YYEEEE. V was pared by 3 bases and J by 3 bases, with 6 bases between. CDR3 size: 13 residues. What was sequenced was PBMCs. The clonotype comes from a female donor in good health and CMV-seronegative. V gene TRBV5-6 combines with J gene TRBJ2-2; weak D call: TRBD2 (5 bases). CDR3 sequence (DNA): TGTGCCAGCAGCTCGGACTACACCGGGGAGCTGTTTTTT. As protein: CASSSDYTGELFF.